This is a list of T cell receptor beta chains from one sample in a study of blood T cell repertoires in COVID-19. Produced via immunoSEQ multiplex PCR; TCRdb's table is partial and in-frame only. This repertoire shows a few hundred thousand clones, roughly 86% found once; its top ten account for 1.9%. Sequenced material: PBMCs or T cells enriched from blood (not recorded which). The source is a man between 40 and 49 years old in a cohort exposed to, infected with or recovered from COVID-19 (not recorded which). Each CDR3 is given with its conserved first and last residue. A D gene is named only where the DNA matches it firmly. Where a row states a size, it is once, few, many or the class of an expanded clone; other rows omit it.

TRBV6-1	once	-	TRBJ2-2	TGTGCCAGCAGTGAGGTAGCGGTCACCGGGGAGCTGTTTTTT	CASSEVAVTGELFF
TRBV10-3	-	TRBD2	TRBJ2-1	TGTGCCACAGGACTAGCGGGGAACAATGAGCAGTTCTTC	CATGLAGNNEQFF
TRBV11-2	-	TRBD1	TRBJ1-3	TGTGCCAGCAGCTTGGCACCGGGACAGAGCTCTGGAAACACCATATATTTT	CASSLAPGQSSGNTIYF
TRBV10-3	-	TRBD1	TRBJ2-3	TGTGCCATCCGGGACAGGGCAGATACGCAGTATTTT	CAIRDRADTQYF
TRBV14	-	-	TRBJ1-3	TGTGCCAGCAGCCAAGTGACAAGCGGAAACACCATATATTTT	CASSQVTSGNTIYF
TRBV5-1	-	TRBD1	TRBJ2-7	TGCGCCAGCAGGTTACAGGGGGGCTACGAGCAGTACTTC	CASRLQGGYEQYF
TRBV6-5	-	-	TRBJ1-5	TGTGCCAGCAGACCTAGGTATCTGAGCAATCAGCCCCAGCATTTT	CASRPRYLSNQPQHF
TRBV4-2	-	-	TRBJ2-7	TGTGCCAGCAGCCAAGATCTCAGCGGCGCCTACGAGCAGTACTTC	CASSQDLSGAYEQYF
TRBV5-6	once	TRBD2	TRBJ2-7	TGTGCCAGCAGCGCGCAACTAGCGGGAGGCTGGGACGAGCAGTACTTC	CASSAQLAGGWDEQYF
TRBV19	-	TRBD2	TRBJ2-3	TGTGCCAGTACCGCCGATCTTAGCGGGAGGAGGACAGATACGCAGTATTTT	CASTADLSGRRTDTQYF
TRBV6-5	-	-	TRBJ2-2	TGTGCCAGCAGTTACTCGACGCAGGTTAACACCGGGGAGCTGTTTTTT	CASSYSTQVNTGELFF
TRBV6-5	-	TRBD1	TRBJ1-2	TGTGCCAGCAGTTACTCGAGGAGGGGGCATGGCTACACCTTC	CASSYSRRGHGYTF
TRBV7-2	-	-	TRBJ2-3	TGTGCCAGCAGCTCCGTCGTGTCAGATACGCAGTATTTT	CASSSVVSDTQYF
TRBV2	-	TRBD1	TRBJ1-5	TGTGCCAGCTGTTTGGGACAGGGGATTCAGCCCCAGCATTTT	CASCLGQGIQPQHF
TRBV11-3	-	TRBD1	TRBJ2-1	TGTGCCAGCAGCTTAGAATTCGGGACAGGGGCTTACAATGAGCAGTTCTTC	CASSLEFGTGAYNEQFF
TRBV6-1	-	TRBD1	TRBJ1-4	TGTGCCAGCAGTGAGGGACAGGTACCTAATGAAAAACTGTTTTTT	CASSEGQVPNEKLFF
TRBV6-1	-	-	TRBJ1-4	TGTGCCAGCAGTGAAAAGGGACCTTTTAGGGGGATAGGTGAAAAACTGTTTTTT	CASSEKGPFRGIGEKLFF
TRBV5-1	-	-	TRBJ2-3	TGCGCCAGCAGCACTCGGGACTGGGTCACAGATACGCAGTATTTT	CASSTRDWVTDTQYF
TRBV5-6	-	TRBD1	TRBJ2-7	TGTGCCAGCAGATCTGACAGGGGGCGCTTCCACGAGCAGTACTTC	CASRSDRGRFHEQYF
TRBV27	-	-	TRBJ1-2	TGTGCCAGCAGTTTAAGGGGGGGTTCAAGCGGCTACACCTTC	CASSLRGGSSGYTF